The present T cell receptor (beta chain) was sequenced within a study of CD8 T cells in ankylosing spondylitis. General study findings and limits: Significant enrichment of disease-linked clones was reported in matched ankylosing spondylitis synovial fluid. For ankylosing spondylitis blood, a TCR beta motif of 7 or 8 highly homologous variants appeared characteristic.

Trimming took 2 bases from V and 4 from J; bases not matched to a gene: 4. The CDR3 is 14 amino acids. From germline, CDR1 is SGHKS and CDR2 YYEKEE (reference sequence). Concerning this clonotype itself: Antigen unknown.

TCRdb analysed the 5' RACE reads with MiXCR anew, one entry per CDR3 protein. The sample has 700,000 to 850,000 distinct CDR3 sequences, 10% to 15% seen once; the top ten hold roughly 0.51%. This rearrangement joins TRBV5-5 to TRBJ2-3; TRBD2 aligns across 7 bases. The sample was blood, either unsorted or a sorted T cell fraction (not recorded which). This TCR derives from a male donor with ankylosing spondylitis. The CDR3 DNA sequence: TGTGCCAGCAGCTTCGGGGGGACTTCAGATACGCAGTATTTT. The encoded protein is CASSFGGTSDTQYF.